This passage covers 32 T cell receptor beta chains from one sample sequenced in a study of blood T cells in healthy people across ages. A second PCR, run for roughly 6 to 11 cycles, used a sample-barcoded 5' primer plus a J-beta primer mix. TCRdb called the 5' RACE reads again in MiXCR, with one record for every CDR3 protein. The repertoire holds 1,500,000 or so distinct CDR3 sequences, with approximately 59% as singletons. The source material was blood. These receptors came from a man between 18 and 29 years old in good health.

The chain employs TRBV15 and TRBJ2-2, with 9 nucleotides matching TRBD1. V was pared by 8 bases and J by 5 bases, with 9 bases of the junction left unmatched. CDR3 length equals 15 residues. CDR1 is LNHNV, CDR2 YYDKDF, per germline (reference sequence). The CDR3 reads CATARDRVWTGELFF. Written as DNA, the CDR3 is TGTGCCACCGCCCGGGACAGGGTTTGGACCGGGGAGCTGTTTTTT.

J is TRBJ2-5 and V is TRBV4-3; no clear D. In germline, CDR1 is LGHNA, CDR2 YSLEER. This CDR3 has 16 amino acids. Trimming left V 0 bases short and J 1 base short, with 12 bases between. CDR3 amino acids: CASSQDRKRLQETQYF. The CDR3 region has the DNA TGCGCCAGCAGCCAAGATAGGAAGAGGCTCCAAGAGACCCAGTACTTC.

J is TRBJ2-1 and V is TRBV4-1; possible D gene TRBD2, 6 bases. This CDR3 is 17 amino acids long. Per germline, CDR1 MGHRA and CDR2 YSYEKL. V was pared by 0 bases and J by 2 bases, with 14 bases between. For the CDR3, the DNA is TGCGCCAGCAGCCAAGATTTTGTTGCGGGAACCTACAATGAGCAGTTCTTC. This codes for CASSQDFVAGTYNEQFF.

The chain joins TRBV7-6 to TRBJ2-1, with D perhaps matching TRBD2 (5 bases). The CDR3 is 13 amino acids. V shed 5 bases and J shed 8 bases, with 13 bases lying between them. Germline CDR1 reads SGHVS; CDR2 reads FNYEAQ. The CDR3 spells CASSVVWGDEQFF. The DNA of the CDR3 is TGTGCCAGCAGCGTAGTGTGGGGAGATGAGCAGTTCTTC.

This chain links TRBV6-5 with TRBJ2-3, with a weak D call TRBD2 (6 bases). Germline loops: CDR1 MNHEY, CDR2 SVGAGI. There are 15 residues in the CDR3. The V end lost 6 bases, the J end lost 2 bases, and 15 bases lay between the germline ends. CDR3 DNA sequence: TGTGCCAGCAGCCTCGGGAGCCTTCCCACAGATACGCAGTATTTT. Protein: CASSLGSLPTDTQYF.

This rearrangement joins TRBV20-1 to TRBJ2-5; D call uncertain. Germline CDR1 and CDR2: DFQATT and SNEGSKA (reference sequence). The CDR3 contains 13 residues. The V gene lost 1 base and the J gene lost 1 base, with 7 bases spanning the gap. DNA of the CDR3: TGCAGTGCTAGAGGGGGTGCCCAAGAGACCCAGTACTTC. Residues: CSARGGAQETQYF.

The chain carries TRBV28 and TRBJ1-4; TRBD1 matches at 10 bases. The germline CDR1 and CDR2 sequences are MDHEN and SYDVKM. V was pared by 8 bases and J by 4 bases, with 7 bases of the junction left unmatched. The CDR3 has 15 amino acids. The CDR3 DNA reads as TGTGCCAGCGGGACAGGGGCCTTTAATAATGAAAAACTGTTTTTT. Amino acids: CASGTGAFNNEKLFF.

In its sample, this clonotype was seen a few times. CDR3 bases: TGCAGCGTTGAAAGGCAGGAGCCGTACAATGAGCAGTTCTTC. Translated, it gives CSVERQEPYNEQFF. This chain links TRBV29-1 with TRBJ2-1; D unclear. V lost 2 bases, J lost 4 bases, and 12 bases lay in between. The germline V gene encodes CDR1 SQVTM and CDR2 ANQGSEA. The CDR3 runs to 14 residues.

The chain joins TRBV6-5 to TRBJ2-4; a possible D gene is TRBD2 (5 bases). Germline V gives CDR1 MNHEY, CDR2 SVGAGI. This CDR3 is 14 amino acids long. Trimming shortened V by 5 bases and J by 1 base, and 9 bases separated the two germline ends. The CDR3 spells CASSPPGAKNIQYF. CDR3 in DNA: TGTGCCAGCAGTCCCCCGGGGGCCAAAAACATTCAGTACTTC.

In this sample, this clonotype turned up once. The CDR3 bases are TGTGCCAGCAGTGAACTCGGCAGGGGGGGGTCTGGTACGCAGTATTTT. Encoded protein: CASSELGRGGSGTQYF. The rearrangement links TRBV25-1 to TRBJ2-3; possibly TRBD1 or TRBD2 for D (7 bases each). The V and J ends lost 2 bases and 8 bases respectively, with 20 bases between them. Germline CDR1 reads MGHDK; CDR2 reads SYGVNS. There are 16 residues in the CDR3.

The chain has TRBV10-3 and TRBJ1-2; TRBD1 might be the D (5 bases). V was cut by 9 bases and J by 2 bases, with 16 bases left in between. The CDR3 extends over 14 amino acids. Germline values: CDR1 ENHRY, CDR2 SYGVKD. The CDR3 DNA follows: TGTGCCATAACTCCCGGGACGGCGAACTATGGCTACACCTTC. As protein: CAITPGTANYGYTF.

V is TRBV2 and J is TRBJ2-5; D is possibly TRBD2 (6 bases). The J call is uncertain, as TRBJ2-7 better fits the DNA end. The CDR3 is made up of 14 amino acids. CDR1 and CDR2 (germline): SNHLY, FYNNEI. DNA for the CDR3: TGTGCCAGCAGTGAACGCAGGGACTTTTACGAGCAGTACTTC. Amino acids: CASSERRDFYEQYF.

This clonotype was observed a single time. This chain joins TRBV4-2 and TRBJ1-1; a weak D match, TRBD1 (6 bases). Trimming cost V 2 bases and J 4 bases, with 8 bases left between them. CDR1 and CDR2 (germline): LGHNA, YNFKEQ. The CDR3 has 13 residues. CDR3: CASSQTRGTEAFF. DNA of the CDR3: TGTGCCAGCAGCCAAACCAGGGGCACTGAAGCTTTCTTT.

This sequence joins TRBV7-9 and TRBJ2-3; the D gene is possibly TRBD1 (6 bases). V shed 2 bases and J shed 10 bases, with 16 bases lying between them. The CDR3 runs to 14 residues. CDR1 is SEHNR and CDR2 is FQNEAQ in the germline V gene (reference sequence). The CDR3 loop is CASSLLFRDNSQYF. The CDR3 bases are TGTGCCAGCAGCTTACTCTTCCGGGACAACTCGCAGTATTTT.

The chain employs TRBV28 and TRBJ2-1; 11 bases are a match to TRBD2. The J call may be wrong; the DNA end is better matched by TRBJ2-7. The germline V gene encodes CDR1 MDHEN and CDR2 SYDVKM. This CDR3 region has 16 residues. The CDR3 loop reads CASSIIAGGPYNEQYF. The CDR3 DNA reads TGTGCCAGCAGTATAATAGCGGGGGGGCCATACAATGAGCAGTACTTC.

CDR3 sequence (DNA): TGTGCCAGCAGCTTAACGGGACTAGCGGGGAGGGAGCAGTACTTC. This translates into CASSLTGLAGREQYF. J is TRBJ2-5 and V is TRBV7-2, with 13 bases identical to TRBD2. Germline V gene lookup returns CDR1 SGHTA and CDR2 FQGNSA. Trimming at V came to 2 bases and at J to 11 bases, leaving 8 bases not matched to a gene. The CDR3 extends over 15 amino acids.

This rearrangement joins TRBV7-9 to TRBJ1-2; TRBD1 matches 10 bases. There are 15 residues in the CDR3. CDR1 SEHNR and CDR2 FQNEAQ come from the germline V gene (reference sequence). With V trimmed by 6 bases and J by 5 bases, 9 bases remained unmatched. In DNA, the CDR3 is TGTGCCAGCAGTAAAACGGGACAGGGGCTGTATGGCTACACCTTC. This codes for CASSKTGQGLYGYTF.

The chain is built from TRBV12-3 or TRBV12-4 and TRBJ2-1, with 15 bases fitting TRBD2. V lost 5 bases to trimming and J lost 9 bases; unmatched junction nucleotides: 5. CDR3 length equals 15 residues. The DNA for the CDR3 is TGTGCCAGCAGTATACCGGGACTAGCGGGAGGTGAGCAGTTCTTC. Translation gives CASSIPGLAGGEQFF.

The CDR3 nucleotides are TGTGCCAGCAGTCTCCAGGGGGTACGGGGGCAGTTCTTC. It yields the protein CASSLQGVRGQFF. This chain links TRBV12-3 or TRBV12-4 with TRBJ2-1, with 7 nucleotides matching TRBD1. The CDR3 sequence is 13 residues long. With V trimmed by 5 bases and J by 12 bases, 10 bases remained unmatched.

This clonotype was picked up a small number of times. The V gene is TRBV2, the J gene TRBJ2-6; unclear D gene. Looked up from germline, CDR1 is SNHLY and CDR2 is FYNNEI. CDR3 length: 14 amino acids. The ends were cut back, 5 bases at V and 0 bases at J, with 5 bases in the middle. DNA of the CDR3: TGTGCCAGCAGTACTCTCTCTGGGGCCAACGTCCTGACTTTC. Translation: CASSTLSGANVLTF.

This clonotype was seen more than once but under ten times. V gene TRBV4-3 combines with J gene TRBJ2-1; 9 bases line up with TRBD1. The germline CDR1 and CDR2 sequences are LGHNA and YSLEER. J gave up 8 bases and V 4 bases, and 9 bases lay outside the gene matches. This CDR3 is 15 amino acids long. The CDR3 nucleotides read TGCGCCAGCAGCCCAGCCCCGGACAGGGGCGATGAGCAGTTCTTC. Its protein is CASSPAPDRGDEQFF.

The chain links TRBV28 to TRBJ2-7; D is possibly TRBD2 (5 bases). This CDR3 spans 11 amino acids. Trimming removed 7 bases from V and 5 bases from J, with 9 bases in between. Per the germline V gene, CDR1 is MDHEN and CDR2 is SYDVKM. The CDR3 loop reads CASIGSNEQYF. The CDR3 DNA reads TGTGCCAGCATAGGGAGCAACGAGCAGTACTTC.

The table lists this clonotype with a few counts. V gene TRBV28 combines with J gene TRBJ2-7; D may be TRBD1 or TRBD2 (5 bases each). Trimming pared 5 bases from V and 4 bases from J, leaving 9 bases between. Germline lookup yields CDR1 MDHEN and CDR2 SYDVKM. The CDR3 is made up of 12 amino acids. This CDR3 is CASSGDLYEQYF. CDR3 coding DNA: TGTGCCAGCAGTGGGGACCTTTACGAGCAGTACTTC. The whole variable domain, remainder taken from reference TRBV28 and TRBJ2-7, is DVKVTQSSRYLVKRTGEKVFLECVQDMDHENMFWYRQDPGLGLRLIYFSYDVKMKEKGDIPEGYSVSREKKERFSLILESASTNQTSMYLCASSGDLYEQYFGPGTRLTVT.

The chain is built from TRBV21-1 and TRBJ2-7; the table's D call TRBD2 went unverified against the DNA. TRBV21-1 is flagged as a pseudogene. The CDR3 consists of 14 residues. Written as DNA, the CDR3 is TGTGCCAGCAGCATTCCCGGGACAGCGGGCGAGCAGTACTTC. It yields the protein CASSIPGTAGEQYF.

V gene TRBV12-3 or TRBV12-4 combines with J gene TRBJ2-3; D may match TRBD1 or TRBD2 (5 bases each). Trimming stripped 7 bases from V and 0 bases from J, with 14 bases between. CDR3 length: 15 residues. CDR3 coding DNA: TGTGCCAGCAATCTTCCGGGACGGAGCACAGATACGCAGTATTTT. Translation: CASNLPGRSTDTQYF.

V gene TRBV20-1 combines with J gene TRBJ1-1; D is ambiguous. V lost 6 bases, J lost 1 base, and 9 bases lay in between. The germline V gene encodes CDR1 DFQATT and CDR2 SNEGSKA (reference sequence). CDR3 length: 12 residues. For the CDR3, the DNA is TGCAGTGCCCCTGATCAGAACACTGAAGCTTTCTTT. Translated: CSAPDQNTEAFF.

The chain carries TRBV7-2 and TRBJ1-2; a possible D gene is TRBD1 (6 bases). Germline V gene data show CDR1 as SGHTA and CDR2 as FQGNSA. Trimming took off 5 bases at V and 7 bases at J, with 17 bases between the two ends. The CDR3 has 14 residues. The CDR3 sequence is CASSRLQQGSGYTF. The CDR3 DNA is TGTGCCAGCAGCCGACTACAACAGGGATCTGGCTACACCTTC.

The rearrangement uses TRBV3-1 and TRBJ2-7; 8 bases fit TRBD1. This CDR3 region has 15 residues. Germline V gene lookup returns CDR1 LGHDT and CDR2 YNNKEL (reference sequence). Trimming cost V 6 bases and J 3 bases; bases outside gene matches: 10. The CDR3 DNA sequence: TGTGCCAGCAGTTTCACAGGGGGGCGCGGCTACGAGCAGTACTTC. Encoded protein: CASSFTGGRGYEQYF.

This chain uses TRBV29-1 with TRBJ1-2, with a possible D match to TRBD1 (6 bases). CDR1 and CDR2 from the germline V gene are SQVTM and ANQGSEA. Trimming cost V 6 bases and J 4 bases, with 18 bases left between them. This CDR3 is built from 14 residues. CDR3 DNA sequence: TGCAGCGTGGGGGGCCCAGCAGTTATCTATGGCTACACCTTC. This gives the protein CSVGGPAVIYGYTF.

A word on this clonotype: An end of the junction does not agree with germline; a read error may underlie this. The V call is TRBV5-1, the J call TRBJ2-7; 7 bases match TRBD1. CDR3 length equals 14 residues. Germline V gene lookup returns CDR1 SGHRS and CDR2 YFSETQ. The CDR3 sequence is CASSFRTGSYEQYF. CDR3 DNA: TGTGCCAGCAGTTTTCGGACAGGTTCTTACGAGCAGTACTTC.

The sample holds one count of this clonotype. The chain combines TRBV6-2 or TRBV6-3 with TRBJ1-6; no reliable D call. V gave up 8 bases and J gave up 6 bases, with 11 bases separating them. From germline, CDR1 is MNHEY and CDR2 SVGEGT. The CDR3 is 13 residues long. CDR3 residues: CASQPGPNSPLHF. The CDR3 region has the DNA TGTGCCAGCCAACCTGGACCTAATTCACCCCTCCACTTT.

This clonotype was recorded a few times. This rearrangement joins TRBV15 to TRBJ2-1, with D perhaps being TRBD1 or TRBD2 (5 bases each). CDR1 and CDR2 (germline): LNHNV, YYDKDF (reference sequence). The CDR3 spans 19 residues. The germline V and J ends were trimmed by 0 bases and 5 bases, with 23 bases remaining between them. CDR3 residues: CATSRDMVGIPGPDNEQFF. CDR3 DNA: TGTGCCACCAGCAGAGATATGGTGGGGATCCCGGGACCCGACAATGAGCAGTTCTTC.